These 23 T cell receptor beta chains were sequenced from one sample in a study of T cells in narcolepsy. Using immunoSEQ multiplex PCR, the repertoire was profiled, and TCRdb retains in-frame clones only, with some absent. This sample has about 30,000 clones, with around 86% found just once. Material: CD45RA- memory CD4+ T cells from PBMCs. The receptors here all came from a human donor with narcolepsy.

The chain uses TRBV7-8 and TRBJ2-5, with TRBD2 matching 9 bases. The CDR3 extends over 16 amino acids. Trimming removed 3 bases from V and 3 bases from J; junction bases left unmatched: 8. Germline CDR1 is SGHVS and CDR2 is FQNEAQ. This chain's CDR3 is CASSFGSGGPKETQYF. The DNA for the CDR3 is TGTGCCAGCAGCTTCGGTAGCGGGGGACCCAAAGAGACCCAGTACTTC.

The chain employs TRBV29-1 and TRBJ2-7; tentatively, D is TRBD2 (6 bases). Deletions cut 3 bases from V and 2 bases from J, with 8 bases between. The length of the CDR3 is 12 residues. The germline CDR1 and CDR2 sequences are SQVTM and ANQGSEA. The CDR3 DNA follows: TGCAGCGTTGAGGGGGGTGCCTACGAGCAGTACTTC. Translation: CSVEGGAYEQYF.

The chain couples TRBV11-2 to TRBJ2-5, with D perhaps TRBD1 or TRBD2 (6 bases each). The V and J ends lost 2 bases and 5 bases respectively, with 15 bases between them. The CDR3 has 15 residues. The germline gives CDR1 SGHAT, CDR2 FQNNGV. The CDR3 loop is CASSLSSGGGETQYF. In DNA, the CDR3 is TGTGCCAGCAGCTTATCGTCCGGGGGCGGCGAGACCCAGTACTTC.

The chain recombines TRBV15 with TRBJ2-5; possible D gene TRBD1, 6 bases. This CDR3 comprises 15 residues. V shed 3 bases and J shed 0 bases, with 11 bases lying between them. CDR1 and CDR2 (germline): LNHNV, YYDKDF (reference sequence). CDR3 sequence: CATSSPQGNQETQYF. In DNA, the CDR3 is TGTGCCACCAGCAGCCCGCAGGGGAACCAAGAGACCCAGTACTTC.

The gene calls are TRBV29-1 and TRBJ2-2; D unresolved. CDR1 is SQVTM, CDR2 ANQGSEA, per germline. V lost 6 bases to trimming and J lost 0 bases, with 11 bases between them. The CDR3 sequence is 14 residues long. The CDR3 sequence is CSVPGIANTGELFF. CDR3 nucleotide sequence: TGCAGCGTCCCTGGAATTGCGAACACCGGGGAGCTGTTTTTT.

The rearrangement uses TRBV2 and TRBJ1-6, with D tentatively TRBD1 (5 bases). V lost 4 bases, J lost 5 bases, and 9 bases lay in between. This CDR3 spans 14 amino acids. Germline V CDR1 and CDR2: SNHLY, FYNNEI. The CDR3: CASSGPGNNSPLHF. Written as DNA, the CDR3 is TGTGCCAGCAGTGGGCCAGGGAATAATTCACCCCTCCACTTT.

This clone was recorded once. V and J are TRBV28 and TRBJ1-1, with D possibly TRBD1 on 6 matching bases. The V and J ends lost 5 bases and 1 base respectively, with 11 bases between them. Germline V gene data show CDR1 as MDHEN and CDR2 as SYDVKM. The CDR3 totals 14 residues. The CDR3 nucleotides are TGTGCCAGCAGTGCCTACAGGGCGAACACTGAAGCTTTCTTT. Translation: CASSAYRANTEAFF.

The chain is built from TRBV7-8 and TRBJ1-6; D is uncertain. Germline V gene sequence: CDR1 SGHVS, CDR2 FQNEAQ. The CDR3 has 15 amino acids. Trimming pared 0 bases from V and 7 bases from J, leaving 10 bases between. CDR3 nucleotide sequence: TGTGCCAGCAGCTTAGCGGTGGCGGACAATTCACCCCTCCACTTT. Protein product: CASSLAVADNSPLHF.

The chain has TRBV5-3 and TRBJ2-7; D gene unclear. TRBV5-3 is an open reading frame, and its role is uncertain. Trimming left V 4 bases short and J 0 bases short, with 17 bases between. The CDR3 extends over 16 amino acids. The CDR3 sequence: CARSPSISSRSYEQYF. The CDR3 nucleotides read TGTGCCAGAAGCCCAAGCATATCTTCCCGCTCCTACGAGCAGTACTTC.

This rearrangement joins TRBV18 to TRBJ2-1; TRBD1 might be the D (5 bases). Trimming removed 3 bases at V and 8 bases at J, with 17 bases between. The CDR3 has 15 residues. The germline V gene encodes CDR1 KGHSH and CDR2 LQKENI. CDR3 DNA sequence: TGTGCCAGCTCACCGCTGAGCCAGGGTGGGCATGAGCAGTTCTTC. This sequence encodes CASSPLSQGGHEQFF.

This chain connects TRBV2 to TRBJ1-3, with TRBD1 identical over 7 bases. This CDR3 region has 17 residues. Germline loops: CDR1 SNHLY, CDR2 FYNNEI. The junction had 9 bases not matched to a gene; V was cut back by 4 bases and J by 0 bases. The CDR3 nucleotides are TGTGCCAGCAGTGTAGGAGTGACAGGGATCTCTGGAAACACCATATATTTT. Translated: CASSVGVTGISGNTIYF.

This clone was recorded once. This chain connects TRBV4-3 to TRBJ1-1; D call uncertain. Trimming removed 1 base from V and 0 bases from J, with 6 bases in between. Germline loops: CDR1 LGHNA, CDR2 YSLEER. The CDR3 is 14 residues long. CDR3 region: CASSQATVNTEAFF. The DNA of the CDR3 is TGCGCCAGCAGCCAAGCCACAGTGAACACTGAAGCTTTCTTT.

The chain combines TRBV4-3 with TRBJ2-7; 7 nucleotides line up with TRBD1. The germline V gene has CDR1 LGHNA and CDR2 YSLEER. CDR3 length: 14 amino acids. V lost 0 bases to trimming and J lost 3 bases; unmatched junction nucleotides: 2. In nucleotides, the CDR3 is TGCGCCAGCAGCCAAGACAGGGGGAACTACGAGCAGTACTTC. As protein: CASSQDRGNYEQYF.

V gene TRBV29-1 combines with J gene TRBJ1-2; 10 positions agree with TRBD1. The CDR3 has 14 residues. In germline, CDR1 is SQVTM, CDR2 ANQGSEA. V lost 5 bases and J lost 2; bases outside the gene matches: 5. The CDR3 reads CSVPRTGGNYGYTF. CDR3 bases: TGCAGCGTTCCTCGGACAGGGGGAAACTATGGCTACACCTTC.

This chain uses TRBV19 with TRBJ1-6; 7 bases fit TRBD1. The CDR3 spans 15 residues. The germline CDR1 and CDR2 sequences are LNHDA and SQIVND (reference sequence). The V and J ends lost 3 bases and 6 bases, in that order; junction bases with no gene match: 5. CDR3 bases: TGTGCCAGTAGTATTACGGGACAGCTTAATTCACCCCTCCACTTT. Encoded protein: CASSITGQLNSPLHF.

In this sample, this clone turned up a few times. CDR3 protein: CASSGAWGDTQYF. The DNA for the CDR3 is TGTGCCAGCAGTGGCGCTTGGGGAGATACGCAGTATTTT. This chain connects TRBV9 to TRBJ2-3; D is ambiguous. CDR1 and CDR2 from the germline V gene are SGDLS and YYNGEE. This CDR3 region has 13 residues. Trimming took 5 bases from V and 5 from J, leaving 12 bases between them.

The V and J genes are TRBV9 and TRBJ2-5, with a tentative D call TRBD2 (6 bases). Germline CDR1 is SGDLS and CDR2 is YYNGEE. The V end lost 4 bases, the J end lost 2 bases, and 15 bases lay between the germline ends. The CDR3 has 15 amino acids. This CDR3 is CASSLTGLIQETQYF. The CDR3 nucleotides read TGTGCCAGCAGCTTAACGGGACTCATACAAGAGACCCAGTACTTC.

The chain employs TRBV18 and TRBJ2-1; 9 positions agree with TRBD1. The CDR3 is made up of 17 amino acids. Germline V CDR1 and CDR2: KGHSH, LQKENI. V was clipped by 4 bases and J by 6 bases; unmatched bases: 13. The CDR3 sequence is CASSRYSGQGSSNEQFF. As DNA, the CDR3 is TGTGCCAGCTCACGTTATAGTGGACAGGGGTCCAGCAATGAGCAGTTCTTC. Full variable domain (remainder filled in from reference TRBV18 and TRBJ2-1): NAGVMQNPRHLVRRRGQEARLRCSPMKGHSHVYWYRQLPEEGLKFMVYLQKENIIDESGMPKERFSAEFPKEGPSILRIQQVVRGDSAAYFCASSRYSGQGSSNEQFFGPGTRLTVL.

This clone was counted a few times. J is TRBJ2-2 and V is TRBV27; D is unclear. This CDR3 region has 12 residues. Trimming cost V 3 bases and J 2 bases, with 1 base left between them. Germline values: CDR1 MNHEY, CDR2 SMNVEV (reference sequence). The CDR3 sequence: CASSFNTGELFF. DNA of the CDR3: TGTGCCAGCAGTTTCAACACCGGGGAGCTGTTTTTT.

CDR3: CASSLPGVDEQYF. The CDR3 DNA follows: TGTGCCAGCAGCCTTCCAGGGGTCGACGAGCAGTACTTC. This chain connects TRBV5-5 to TRBJ2-7; D might be TRBD1 (6 bases). The CDR3 has 13 residues. Germline CDR1 is SGHKS and CDR2 is YYEKEE (reference sequence). The germline V and J ends were trimmed by 4 bases and 5 bases, with 13 bases remaining between them.

CDR3 coding DNA: TGTGCTAGTGGCCCGGATCCGGCAGGGCGGTACTCTGGAAACACCATATATTTT. Translating gives CASGPDPAGRYSGNTIYF. The V and J genes are TRBV12-5 and TRBJ1-3; D possibly corresponds to TRBD1 (5 bases). The CDR3 is 18 amino acids. Trimming removed 6 bases from V and 0 bases from J, with 21 bases in between. Germline-derived CDR1 and CDR2 are LGHNT and FRNRAP.

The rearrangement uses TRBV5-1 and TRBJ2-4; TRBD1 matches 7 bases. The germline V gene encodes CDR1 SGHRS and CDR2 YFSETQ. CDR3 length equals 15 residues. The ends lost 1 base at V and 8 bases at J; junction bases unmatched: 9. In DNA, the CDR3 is TGCGCCAGCAGCTTGAGGGGGACAGAGAGAGACATTCAGTACTTC. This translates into CASSLRGTERDIQYF.

CDR3 loop: CASNRGDYGYTF. In nucleotides, the CDR3 is TGTGCCAGCAATCGGGGAGACTATGGCTACACCTTC. The chain couples TRBV7-9 to TRBJ1-2; no clear D gene. V was trimmed by 7 bases and J by 3 bases, leaving 9 bases between them. This CDR3 is 12 amino acids long. Germline CDR1 reads SEHNR; CDR2 reads FQNEAQ (reference sequence). The whole variable domain, remainder taken from reference TRBV7-9 and TRBJ1-2, is DTGVSQNPRHKITKRGQNVTFRCDPISEHNRLYWYRQTLGQGPEFLTYFQNEAQLEKSRLLSDRFSAERPKGSFSTLEIQRTEQGDSAMYLCASNRGDYGYTFGSGTRLTVV.